These 18 T cell receptor beta chains were sequenced from one sample in a study of blood T cell repertoires in COVID-19. TCRdb's table, derived via immunoSEQ multiplex PCR, lists solely in-frame clones and lacks some. The sample consists of around 220,000 clones, about 81% of them appearing once. The sequenced sample was peripheral blood. These receptors were collected from a woman of 80 years or more with COVID-19, enrolled during active disease.

The chain is built from TRBV7-9 and TRBJ1-1, with no clear D. The CDR3 is 13 amino acids. V lost 5 bases and J 0 bases, leaving 7 bases between the germline ends. Germline V lookup: CDR1 SEHNR, CDR2 FQNEAQ (reference sequence). The CDR3 sequence is CASSKGVNTEAFF. Here the CDR3 DNA reads TGTGCCAGCAGCAAGGGAGTGAACACTGAAGCTTTCTTT. The complete variable domain, with remaining parts taken from reference TRBV7-9 and TRBJ1-1, reads DTGVSQNPRHKITKRGQNVTFRCDPISEHNRLYWYRQTLGQGPEFLTYFQNEAQLEKSRLLSDRFSAERPKGSFSTLEIQRTEQGDSAMYLCASSKGVNTEAFFGQGTRLTVV.

This clone was detected once. This sequence joins TRBV4-1 and TRBJ2-2, with 8 bases fitting TRBD2. Germline loops: CDR1 MGHRA, CDR2 YSYEKL. With V trimmed by 2 bases and J by 4 bases, 6 bases remained unmatched. The CDR3 has 16 amino acids. In DNA form, the CDR3 reads TGCGCCAGCAGCCAATTCCGCGGGGGGAGCACCGGGGAGCTGTTTTTT. Its protein is CASSQFRGGSTGELFF.

The rearrangement joins TRBV5-1 to TRBJ2-1; 10 nucleotides agree with TRBD2. CDR3 length: 15 residues. Looked up from germline, CDR1 is SGHRS and CDR2 is YFSETQ. The J segment lost 9 bases and the V segment lost 0 bases, leaving 6 bases of the junction unmatched. Written as DNA, the CDR3 is TGCGCCAGCAGCTTGGCCCCCCTAGCGGGAGTTGAGCAGTTCTTC. It specifies CASSLAPLAGVEQFF.

This CDR3 is CASSPYRGGGYTF. CDR3 sequence (DNA): TGTGCCAGCAGTCCGTACAGGGGGGGCGGCTACACCTTC. The chain uses TRBV27 and TRBJ1-2; TRBD1 aligns across 8 bases. V was clipped by 5 bases and J by 8 bases; unmatched bases: 7. From germline, CDR1 is MNHEY and CDR2 SMNVEV (reference sequence). The CDR3 loop spans 13 amino acids.

The chain uses TRBV14 and TRBJ2-1; a possible D gene is TRBD2 (5 bases). V was clipped by 3 bases and J by 0 bases, with 15 bases between them. This CDR3 has 17 residues. Germline CDR1 is SGHDN and CDR2 is FVKESK. The CDR3 bases are TGTGCCAGCAGCCACTTCGAGGGCCTGAGCTCCTACAATGAGCAGTTCTTC. As protein: CASSHFEGLSSYNEQFF. The variable domain in full, completed from reference TRBV14 and TRBJ2-1, reads EAGVTQFPSHSVIEKGQTVTLRCDPISGHDNLYWYRRVMGKEIKFLLHFVKESKQDESGMPNNRFLAERTGGTYSTLKVQPAELEDSGVYFCASSHFEGLSSYNEQFFGPGTRLTVL.

The chain has TRBV27 and TRBJ2-1; TRBD2 agrees at 7 bases. The CDR3 extends over 13 amino acids. The V and J ends lost 2 bases and 6 bases, in that order; junction bases with no gene match: 1. CDR1 is MNHEY, CDR2 SMNVEV, per germline (reference sequence). The CDR3 DNA is TGTGCCAGCAGTTTAACGGGGGGCAATGAGCAGTTCTTC. The encoded protein is CASSLTGGNEQFF.

J is TRBJ2-3 and V is TRBV7-3; TRBD2 might be the D (6 bases). The V end was cut by 4 bases, the J end by 0 bases, with 14 bases between. Germline V gives CDR1 SGHTA, CDR2 FQGTGA. This CDR3 has 16 amino acids. For the CDR3, the DNA is TGTGCCAGCAGCTGGGCGGGGCGTTCTAGCACAGATACGCAGTATTTT. Protein: CASSWAGRSSTDTQYF.

This clone was recorded only once. The V and J genes are TRBV5-1 and TRBJ2-1; D not certain. Trimming shortened V by 0 bases and J by 5 bases, and 9 bases separated the two germline ends. This CDR3 spans 14 amino acids. Per germline, CDR1 SGHRS and CDR2 YFSETQ. The DNA for the CDR3 is TGCGCCAGCAGCTTGGATGCGGCCAACAATGAGCAGTTCTTC. Amino acid sequence: CASSLDAANNEQFF.

The V gene is TRBV9, the J gene TRBJ2-5, with TRBD2 as a possible D gene (5 bases). The CDR3 runs 15 residues. Germline-derived CDR1 and CDR2 are SGDLS and YYNGEE. V lost 0 bases, J lost 5 bases, and 14 bases lay in between. This chain's CDR3 is CASSVGPTTGETQYF. The CDR3 region has the DNA TGTGCCAGCAGCGTAGGGCCCACGACGGGGGAGACCCAGTACTTC.

This sequence joins TRBV6-1 and TRBJ2-5, with unresolved D. Between the trimmed V and J ends, which lost 0 bases and 5 bases, there was a span of 13 bases. The CDR3 contains 15 residues. CDR1 is MNHNS and CDR2 is SASEGT in the germline V gene. This CDR3 reads CASSEALRLMETQYF. The CDR3 DNA follows: TGTGCCAGCAGTGAAGCCCTGAGACTTATGGAGACCCAGTACTTC.

The chain is built from TRBV10-2 and TRBJ1-4; maybe TRBD1 (5 bases). The CDR3 covers 14 residues. Germline lookup yields CDR1 WSHSY and CDR2 SAAADI. V lost 3 bases and J lost 5, with 10 bases in between. The CDR3 sequence: CASSDRVPNEKLFF. CDR3 in DNA: TGCGCCAGCAGTGACAGGGTTCCGAATGAAAAACTGTTTTTT.

The chain is built from TRBV18 and TRBJ2-2; tentatively, D is TRBD2 (5 bases). This CDR3 contains 15 residues. CDR1 is KGHSH and CDR2 is LQKENI in the germline V gene. Deletions cut 5 bases from V and 4 bases from J, with 14 bases between. CDR3 sequence reads: CASSARTDFTGELFF. CDR3 coding DNA: TGTGCCAGCTCAGCCAGGACGGACTTCACCGGGGAGCTGTTTTTT.

The V and J genes are TRBV7-2 and TRBJ2-5, with 8 bases identical to TRBD1. The CDR3 has 13 amino acids. Germline V gene lookup returns CDR1 SGHTA and CDR2 FQGNSA. V gave up 4 bases and J gave up 5 bases; unmatched junction bases: 3. The DNA for the CDR3 is TGTGCCAGCAGCTGGACAGGGTCGGAGACCCAGTACTTC. The encoded protein is CASSWTGSETQYF.

The chain carries TRBV9 and TRBJ2-6; a possible D gene is TRBD2 (5 bases). This CDR3 region has 16 residues. Germline CDR1 SGDLS, CDR2 YYNGEE. The V end was cut by 7 bases, the J end by 0 bases, with 14 bases between. The chain's CDR3 is CASRGLSSSGANVLTF. The CDR3 coding sequence is TGTGCCAGCCGAGGACTGAGTTCCTCTGGGGCCAACGTCCTGACTTTC.

The CDR3 sequence is CASSVEGGTDTQYF. DNA of the CDR3: TGTGCCAGCAGCGTAGAAGGAGGCACAGATACGCAGTATTTT. The gene calls are TRBV9 and TRBJ2-3; D gene unclear. CDR1 is SGDLS and CDR2 is YYNGEE in the germline V gene. The CDR3 spans 14 residues. Trimming left V 0 bases short and J 1 base short, with 6 bases between.

The rearrangement uses TRBV11-2 and TRBJ2-2, with 8 bases aligning to TRBD2. Unmatched junction bases numbered 8, after V lost 7 bases and J lost 7 bases. The CDR3 totals 14 residues. CDR1 SGHAT and CDR2 FQNNGV come from the germline V gene. The CDR3 coding sequence is TGTGCCAGCAACCCGGGGGGGCGTGACGGGGAGCTGTTTTTT. Protein sequence: CASNPGGRDGELFF. Together with reference TRBV11-2 and TRBJ2-2, the CDR3 gives the full variable domain: EAGVAQSPRYKIIEKRQSVAFWCNPISGHATLYWYQQILGQGPKLLIQFQNNGVVDDSQLPKDRFSAERLKGVDSTLKIQPAKLEDSAVYLCASNPGGRDGELFFGEGSRLTVL.

The rearrangement links TRBV2 to TRBJ1-2; D is uncertain. Germline values: CDR1 SNHLY, CDR2 FYNNEI. With 8 bases removed from V and 4 bases from J, the gap between germline ends came to 11 bases. CDR3 length: 12 residues. The chain's CDR3 is CASGQVGYGYTF. The CDR3 DNA sequence: TGTGCCAGCGGGCAGGTCGGCTATGGCTACACCTTC.

This clone has just one count. This sequence joins TRBV28 and TRBJ2-3; 14 nucleotides line up with TRBD2. CDR1 MDHEN and CDR2 SYDVKM come from the germline V gene. The CDR3 contains 18 residues. With V trimmed by 6 bases and J by 3 bases, 11 bases remained unmatched. In DNA, the CDR3 is TGTGCCAGCAGCCGACTAGCGGGAGGGCCTCTAGGTACAGATACGCAGTATTTT. Translated, it gives CASSRLAGGPLGTDTQYF.